A single sample gave rise to the 17 T cell receptor beta chains below, sequenced in a study of glioma-infiltrating T cells after dendritic cell vaccination. Some clones are missing from TCRdb's copy, which holds only in-frame ones; the method was immunoSEQ multiplex PCR. The table includes 55,000 to 70,000 clones, around four fifths detected once. The source was blood, collected before dendritic cell vaccination. The receptor source for this set is a human donor with glioblastoma.

V usage is TRBV5-1 and J usage is TRBJ1-2; no definite D call. Deletions cut 1 base from V and 2 bases from J, with 3 bases between. The CDR3 contains 12 residues. CDR1 and CDR2 from the germline V gene are SGHRS and YFSETQ. CDR3 residues: CASSLQNYGYTF. The CDR3 DNA reads TGCGCCAGCAGCTTGCAGAACTATGGCTACACCTTC. Together with reference TRBV5-1 and TRBJ1-2, the CDR3 gives the full variable domain: KAGVTQTPRYLIKTRGQQVTLSCSPISGHRSVSWYQQTPGQGLQFLFEYFSETQRNKGNFPGRFSGRQFSNSRSEMNVSTLELGDSALYLCASSLQNYGYTFGSGTRLTVV.

The chain combines TRBV7-9 with TRBJ1-2, with a weak D call TRBD1 (6 bases). V gave up 5 bases and J gave up 1 base, with 14 bases separating them. Germline values: CDR1 SEHNR, CDR2 FQNEAQ (reference sequence). This CDR3 comprises 15 residues. CDR3 residues: CASSPPQGFNYGYTF. DNA of the CDR3: TGTGCCAGCAGCCCACCCCAGGGGTTTAACTATGGCTACACCTTC.

This clone was seen a handful of times. The chain links TRBV5-5 to TRBJ2-3, with TRBD1 matching 10 bases. Germline trimming cut 5 bases from V and 7 bases from J; bases unmatched to any gene: 7. Looked up from germline, CDR1 is SGHKS and CDR2 is YYEKEE (reference sequence). The CDR3 consists of 14 residues. The CDR3 DNA sequence: TGTGCCAGCAGTTCTGAGGACAGGGGGAATACGCAGTATTTT. Encoded protein: CASSSEDRGNTQYF.

V usage is TRBV5-1 and J usage is TRBJ1-5, with D perhaps matching TRBD1 (5 bases). The V end was cut by 0 bases, the J end by 6 bases, with 10 bases between. Germline V gene data show CDR1 as SGHRS and CDR2 as YFSETQ. CDR3 length: 14 amino acids. The chain's CDR3 is CASSLAGQGQPQHF. In DNA, the CDR3 is TGCGCCAGCAGCTTGGCAGGGCAAGGTCAGCCCCAGCATTTT. The full variable domain, in which reference TRBV5-1 and TRBJ1-5 provide the parts outside the CDR3, is KAGVTQTPRYLIKTRGQQVTLSCSPISGHRSVSWYQQTPGQGLQFLFEYFSETQRNKGNFPGRFSGRQFSNSRSEMNVSTLELGDSALYLCASSLAGQGQPQHFGDGTRLSIL.

This clone was observed a handful of times. At one end, the junction sequence differs from germline, possibly due to a read error. The chain employs TRBV4-1 and TRBJ2-5, with 8 bases identical to TRBD2. The CDR3 is 17 amino acids. Germline lookup yields CDR1 MGHRA and CDR2 YSYEKL. The CDR3 loop is CASSQEITGGAQKTQYF. Here the CDR3 DNA reads TGCGCCAGCAGCCAAGAAATTACCGGGGGGGCCCAAAAGACCCAGTACTTC.

The genes are TRBV5-1 and TRBJ2-2; TRBD2 aligns across 8 bases. The V and J ends lost 4 bases and 6 bases, in that order; junction bases with no gene match: 11. This CDR3 comprises 16 residues. The germline gives CDR1 SGHRS, CDR2 YFSETQ. The chain's CDR3 is CASSPLAGGSAGELFF. The CDR3 DNA reads TGCGCCAGCAGCCCCCTGGCGGGGGGCTCCGCCGGGGAGCTGTTTTTT.

The chain recombines TRBV9 with TRBJ2-3; weak D call: TRBD2 (7 bases). CDR1 and CDR2 from the germline V gene are SGDLS and YYNGEE. The CDR3 length is 19 residues. V lost 5 bases and J 1 base, leaving 26 bases between the germline ends. CDR3 nucleotide sequence: TGTGCCAGCAGTGCCTCGGGGGGCGTGGGGTCCCTGGGCACAGATACGCAGTATTTT. Its translation: CASSASGGVGSLGTDTQYF.

CDR3 sequence: CASSWGRQGRTEAFF. The CDR3 coding sequence is TGTGCCAGCAGCTGGGGGAGACAGGGACGGACTGAAGCTTTCTTT. This chain connects TRBV7-9 to TRBJ1-1; 7 bases fit TRBD1. The V segment lost 4 bases and the J segment 5 bases; nucleotides outside the gene matches: 10. Germline CDR1 SEHNR, CDR2 FQNEAQ (reference sequence). The CDR3 is 15 amino acids.

V usage is TRBV28 and J usage is TRBJ2-7; D gene uncertain. The V and J ends lost 5 bases and 1 base respectively, with 18 bases between them. The CDR3 spans 16 residues. Germline V gives CDR1 MDHEN, CDR2 SYDVKM. CDR3 in DNA: TGTGCCAGCAGTCCTTTTTCCCCGGGTGGTTCCTACGAGCAGTACTTC. Its protein is CASSPFSPGGSYEQYF.

The chain combines TRBV2 with TRBJ2-5; 8 nucleotides line up with TRBD2. After removal of 6 bases from V and 6 bases from J, the junction contained 9 bases not matched to a gene. The germline CDR1 and CDR2 sequences are SNHLY and FYNNEI. This CDR3 has 14 amino acids. The CDR3, as DNA: TGTGCCAGCAGCCCGGGACTAGGGCCGAAGACCCAGTACTTC. It encodes CASSPGLGPKTQYF.

V gene TRBV19 combines with J gene TRBJ2-5; 7 nucleotides line up with TRBD1. Trimming removed 5 bases from V and 3 bases from J; junction bases left unmatched: 6. The CDR3 consists of 14 residues. Germline V gene sequence: CDR1 LNHDA, CDR2 SQIVND (reference sequence). CDR3 region: CASSLGTAKETQYF. CDR3 DNA sequence: TGTGCCAGTAGTCTAGGGACAGCGAAAGAGACCCAGTACTTC.

The genes are TRBV28 and TRBJ2-3; 7 nucleotides line up with TRBD2. From germline, CDR1 is MDHEN and CDR2 SYDVKM. The CDR3 loop spans 14 amino acids. V lost 7 bases and J lost 6; bases outside the gene matches: 10. CDR3 residues: CASTPSSLADTQYF. The CDR3 DNA is TGTGCCAGCACTCCCTCCTCACTAGCGGATACGCAGTATTTT.

This rearrangement joins TRBV7-9 to TRBJ2-5; D remains unclear. Germline V gene data show CDR1 as SEHNR and CDR2 as FQNEAQ (reference sequence). This CDR3 has 13 residues. V lost 2 bases, J lost 0 bases, and 4 bases lay in between. The CDR3 reads CASSLPNQETQYF. CDR3 sequence (DNA): TGTGCCAGCAGCTTACCTAACCAAGAGACCCAGTACTTC.

The chain is built from TRBV28 and TRBJ2-7, with D perhaps matching TRBD1 (6 bases). Germline CDR1 and CDR2: MDHEN and SYDVKM. V lost 6 bases, J lost 4 bases, and 16 bases lay in between. The CDR3 runs to 14 residues. The CDR3 region is CASRYDRSRYEQYF. The CDR3, as DNA: TGTGCCAGCAGGTACGACAGGTCTCGGTACGAGCAGTACTTC. Full variable domain (remainder filled in from reference TRBV28 and TRBJ2-7): DVKVTQSSRYLVKRTGEKVFLECVQDMDHENMFWYRQDPGLGLRLIYFSYDVKMKEKGDIPEGYSVSREKKERFSLILESASTNQTSMYLCASRYDRSRYEQYFGPGTRLTVT.

The rearrangement uses TRBV5-1 and TRBJ2-3; 12 positions match TRBD2. Germline V lookup: CDR1 SGHRS, CDR2 YFSETQ. CDR3 size: 18 residues. After removal of 4 bases from V and 2 bases from J, the junction contained 11 bases not matched to a gene. This CDR3 reads CASSPARTSGDPTDTQYF. CDR3 DNA: TGCGCCAGCAGCCCGGCACGGACTAGCGGGGACCCCACAGATACGCAGTATTTT.

The CDR3 DNA sequence: TGTGCCAGCAGCCAAATCGGGACTAGCGGTTCCTACGAGCAGTACTTC. Translated: CASSQIGTSGSYEQYF. The J gene is TRBJ2-7, the V gene TRBV5-4; TRBD2 agrees at 11 bases. The ends lost 4 bases at V and 1 base at J; junction bases unmatched: 7. The CDR3 loop spans 16 amino acids. The germline CDR1 and CDR2 sequences are SGHNT and YYREEE (reference sequence).

The J gene is TRBJ1-3, the V gene TRBV29-1; 9 bases agree with TRBD1. The V segment lost 5 bases and the J segment 2 bases; nucleotides outside the gene matches: 4. The CDR3 length is 14 residues. The germline V gene encodes CDR1 SQVTM and CDR2 ANQGSEA. The CDR3 sequence: CSVPGQGTGNTIYF. The CDR3 coding sequence is TGCAGCGTTCCGGGACAGGGAACTGGAAACACCATATATTTT.